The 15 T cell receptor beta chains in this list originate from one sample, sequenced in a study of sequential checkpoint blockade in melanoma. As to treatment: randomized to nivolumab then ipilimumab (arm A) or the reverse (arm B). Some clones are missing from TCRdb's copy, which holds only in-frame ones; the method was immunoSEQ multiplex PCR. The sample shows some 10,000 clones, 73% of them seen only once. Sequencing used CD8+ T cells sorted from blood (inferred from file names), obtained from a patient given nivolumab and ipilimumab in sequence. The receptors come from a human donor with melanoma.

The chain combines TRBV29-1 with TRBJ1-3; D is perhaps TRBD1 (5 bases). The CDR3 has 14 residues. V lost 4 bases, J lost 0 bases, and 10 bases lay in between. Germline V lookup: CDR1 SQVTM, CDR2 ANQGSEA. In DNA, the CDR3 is TGCAGCGTTGTGGAGGGGTTCTCTGGAAACACCATATATTTT. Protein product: CSVVEGFSGNTIYF.

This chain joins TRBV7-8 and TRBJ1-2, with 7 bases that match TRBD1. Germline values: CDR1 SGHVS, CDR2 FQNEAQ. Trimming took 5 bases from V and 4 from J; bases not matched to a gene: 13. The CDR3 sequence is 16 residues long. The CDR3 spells CASSGAGQVEGYGYTF. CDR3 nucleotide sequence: TGTGCCAGCAGCGGAGCCGGACAGGTTGAGGGCTATGGCTACACCTTC.

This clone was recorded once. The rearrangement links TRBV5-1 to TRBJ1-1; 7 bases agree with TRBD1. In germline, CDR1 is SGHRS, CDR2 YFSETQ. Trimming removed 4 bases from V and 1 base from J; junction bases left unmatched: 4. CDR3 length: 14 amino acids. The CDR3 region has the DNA TGCGCCAGCAGCGACCGGACAGGGAACACTGAAGCTTTCTTT. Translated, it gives CASSDRTGNTEAFF.

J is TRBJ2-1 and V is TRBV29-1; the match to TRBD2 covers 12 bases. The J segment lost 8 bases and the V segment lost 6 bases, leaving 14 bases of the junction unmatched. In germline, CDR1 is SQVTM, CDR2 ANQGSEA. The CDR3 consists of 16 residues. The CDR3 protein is CSVSGTSGLSEDEQFF. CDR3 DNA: TGCAGCGTCTCCGGGACTAGCGGGCTTTCCGAGGATGAGCAGTTCTTC.

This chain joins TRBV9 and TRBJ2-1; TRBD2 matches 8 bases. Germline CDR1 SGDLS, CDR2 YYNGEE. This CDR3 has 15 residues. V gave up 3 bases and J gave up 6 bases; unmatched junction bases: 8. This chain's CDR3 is CASSALSGGANEQFF. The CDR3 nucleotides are TGTGCCAGCAGCGCCCTATCCGGGGGGGCCAATGAGCAGTTCTTC.

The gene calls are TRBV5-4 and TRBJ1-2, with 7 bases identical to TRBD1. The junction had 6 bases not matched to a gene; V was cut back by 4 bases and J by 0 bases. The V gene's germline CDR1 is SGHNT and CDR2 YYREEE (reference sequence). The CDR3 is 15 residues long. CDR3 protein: CASSIDRVSNYGYTF. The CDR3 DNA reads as TGTGCCAGCAGCATCGACAGGGTATCTAACTATGGCTACACCTTC.

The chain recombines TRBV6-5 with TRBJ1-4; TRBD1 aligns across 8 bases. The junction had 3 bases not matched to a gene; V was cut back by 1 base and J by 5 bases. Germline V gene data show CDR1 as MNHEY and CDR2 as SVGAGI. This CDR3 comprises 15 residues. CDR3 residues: CASSYFQGANEKLFF. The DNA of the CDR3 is TGTGCCAGCAGTTACTTTCAGGGGGCGAATGAAAAACTGTTTTTT.

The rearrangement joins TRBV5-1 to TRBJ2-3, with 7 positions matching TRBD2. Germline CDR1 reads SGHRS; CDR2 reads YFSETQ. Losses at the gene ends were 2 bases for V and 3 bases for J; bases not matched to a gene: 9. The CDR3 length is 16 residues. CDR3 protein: CASSLETAGWTDTQYF. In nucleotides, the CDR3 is TGCGCCAGCAGCTTAGAGACAGCGGGATGGACAGATACGCAGTATTTT.

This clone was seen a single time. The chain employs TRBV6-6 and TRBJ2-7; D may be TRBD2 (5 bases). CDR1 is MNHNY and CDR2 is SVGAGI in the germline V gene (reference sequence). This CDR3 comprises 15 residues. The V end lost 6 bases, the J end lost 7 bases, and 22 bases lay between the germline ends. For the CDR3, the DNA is TGTGCCAGCAGCCCCCTCTCATATTCCTCGGGGGAGCAGTACTTC. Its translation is CASSPLSYSSGEQYF.

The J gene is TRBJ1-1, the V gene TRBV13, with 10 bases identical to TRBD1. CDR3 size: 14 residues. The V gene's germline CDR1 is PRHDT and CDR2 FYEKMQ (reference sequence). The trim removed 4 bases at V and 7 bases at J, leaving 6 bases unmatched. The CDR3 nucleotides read TGTGCCAGCAGCTCTGGGACAGGGGCAATTGAAGCTTTCTTT. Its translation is CASSSGTGAIEAFF. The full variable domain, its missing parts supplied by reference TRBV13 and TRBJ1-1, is AAGVIQSPRHLIKEKRETATLKCYPIPRHDTVYWYQQGPGQDPQFLISFYEKMQSDKGSIPDRFSAQQFSDYHSELNMSSLELGDSALYFCASSSGTGAIEAFFGQGTRLTVV.

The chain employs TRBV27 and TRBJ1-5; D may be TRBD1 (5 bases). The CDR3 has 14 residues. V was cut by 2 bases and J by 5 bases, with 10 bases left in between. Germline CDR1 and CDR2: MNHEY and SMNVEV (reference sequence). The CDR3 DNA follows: TGTGCCAGCAGTTTAGGGGGGTTTGATCAGCCCCAGCATTTT. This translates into CASSLGGFDQPQHF.

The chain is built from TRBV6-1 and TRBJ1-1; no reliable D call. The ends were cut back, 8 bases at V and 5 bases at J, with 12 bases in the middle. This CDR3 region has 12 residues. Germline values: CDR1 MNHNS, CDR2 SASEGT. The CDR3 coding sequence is TGTGCCAGCGTGATGGCGGGGACTGAAGCTTTCTTT. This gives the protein CASVMAGTEAFF.

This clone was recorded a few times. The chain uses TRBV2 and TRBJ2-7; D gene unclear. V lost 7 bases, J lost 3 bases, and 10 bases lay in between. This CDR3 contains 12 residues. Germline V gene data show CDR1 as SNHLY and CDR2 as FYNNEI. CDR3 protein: CASNPTGYEQYF. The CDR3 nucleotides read TGTGCCAGCAATCCGACGGGCTACGAGCAGTACTTC.

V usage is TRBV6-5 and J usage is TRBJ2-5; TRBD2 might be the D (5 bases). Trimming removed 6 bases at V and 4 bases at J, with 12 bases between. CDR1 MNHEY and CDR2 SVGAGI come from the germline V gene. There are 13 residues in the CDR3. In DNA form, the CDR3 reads TGTGCCAGCAGACTTGGGAGTCGAGAGACCCAGTACTTC. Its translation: CASRLGSRETQYF.

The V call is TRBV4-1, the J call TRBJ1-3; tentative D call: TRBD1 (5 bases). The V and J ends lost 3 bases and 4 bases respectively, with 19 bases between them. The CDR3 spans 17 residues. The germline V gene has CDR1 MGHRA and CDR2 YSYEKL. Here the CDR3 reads CASSQENRKSLGNTIYF. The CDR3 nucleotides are TGCGCCAGCAGCCAGGAAAACAGGAAATCTCTGGGAAACACCATATATTTT.